The clone carrying this T cell receptor (beta chain) has at least ten counts. Its antigen is as yet unknown. Read data end 3 residues before the CDR3 end; the end is taken from the germline J gene. Unmatched junction bases numbered 2, after V lost 4 bases and J lost 3 bases. Looked up from germline, CDR1 is SGHDN and CDR2 is FVKESK. CDR3 length: 15 residues. Sequencing was performed with immunoSEQ multiplex PCR; in TCRdb, only in-frame clones are kept and a portion is missing. Observed in the sample are around 57,000 clones, none of them singletons. The data originate from a study of T cell clonality in common variable immunodeficiency. Notes on the study in general: Compared with healthy controls, CVID subjects showed increased TCRbeta clonality, mostly in about a third. Reportedly, TCR beta sequences from common variable immunodeficiency showed fewer deletions and N-nucleotide insertions. Links between repertoire features and CVID complications were heterogeneity-limited.

The V call is TRBV14, the J call TRBJ2-1; 11 bases line up with TRBD2. The TCR was taken from a person between 18 and 75 years old in good health. Material for sequencing was peripheral blood mononuclear cells. The CDR3: CASSLGLAGYNEQFF. The CDR3 DNA, read in part, is TGTGCCAGCAGCCTCGGACTAGCGGGCTACAATGAG. Full variable domain (outside the CDR3, taken from reference TRBV14 and TRBJ2-1): EAGVTQFPSHSVIEKGQTVTLRCDPISGHDNLYWYRRVMGKEIKFLLHFVKESKQDESGMPNNRFLAERTGGTYSTLKVQPAELEDSGVYFCASSLGLAGYNEQFFGPGTRLTVL.